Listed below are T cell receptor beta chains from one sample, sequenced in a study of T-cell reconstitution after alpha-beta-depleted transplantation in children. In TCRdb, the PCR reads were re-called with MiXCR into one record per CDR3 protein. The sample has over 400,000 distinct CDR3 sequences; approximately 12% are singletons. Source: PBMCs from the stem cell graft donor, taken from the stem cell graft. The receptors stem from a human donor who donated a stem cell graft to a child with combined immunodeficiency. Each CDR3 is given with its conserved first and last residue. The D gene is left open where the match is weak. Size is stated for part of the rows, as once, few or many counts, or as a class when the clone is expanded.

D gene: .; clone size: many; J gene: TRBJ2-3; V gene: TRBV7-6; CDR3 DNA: TGTGCCAGCAGCTTAGGTGCAAGGGGTCCAGATACGCAGTATTTT; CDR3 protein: CASSLGARGPDTQYF
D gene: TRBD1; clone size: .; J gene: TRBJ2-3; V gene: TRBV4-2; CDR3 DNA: TGTGCCAGCAGCCCCCGGGACAGGGGGCTCTCAGATACGCAGTATTTT; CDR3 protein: CASSPRDRGLSDTQYF
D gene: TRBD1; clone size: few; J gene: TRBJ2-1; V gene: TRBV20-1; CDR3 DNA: TGCAGTGCTAGAGTCCTAGGGGGCCGATACAATGAGCAGTTCTTC; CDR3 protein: CSARVLGGRYNEQFF
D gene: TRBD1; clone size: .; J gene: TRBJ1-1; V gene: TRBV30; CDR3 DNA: TGTGCCTGGAGTGTAAGGGGGCAGGGAATAAACACTGAAGCTTTCTTT; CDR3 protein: CAWSVRGQGINTEAFF
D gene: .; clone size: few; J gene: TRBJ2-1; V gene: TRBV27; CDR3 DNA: TGTGCCAGCAGTTTATCCGGGGTAGATTGGGATGAGCAGTTCTTC; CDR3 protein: CASSLSGVDWDEQFF
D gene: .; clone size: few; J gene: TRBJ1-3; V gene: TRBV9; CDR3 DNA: TGTGCCAGCAGCCGATGGGGTAACGGGCGAAACACCATATATTTT; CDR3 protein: CASSRWGNGRNTIYF
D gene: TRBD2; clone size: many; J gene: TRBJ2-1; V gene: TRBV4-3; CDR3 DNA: TGCGCCAGCAGCCATAGACTAGCGGGGGGGCGAGGGAATGAGCAGTTCTTC; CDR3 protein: CASSHRLAGGRGNEQFF
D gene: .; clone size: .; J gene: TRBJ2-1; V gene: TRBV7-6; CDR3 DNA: TGTGCCAGCAGCTTAGGAGGTACTAGCTCCTACAATGAGCAGTTCTTC; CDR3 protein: CASSLGGTSSYNEQFF
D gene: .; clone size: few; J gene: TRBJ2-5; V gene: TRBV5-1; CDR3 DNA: TGCGCCAGCAGCTGGGACAACCAAGAGACCCAGTACTTC; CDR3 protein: CASSWDNQETQYF
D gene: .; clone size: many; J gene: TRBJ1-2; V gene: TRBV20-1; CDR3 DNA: TGCAGTGCGTTTACAGCGGCGGATGGCTACACCTTC; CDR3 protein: CSAFTAADGYTF
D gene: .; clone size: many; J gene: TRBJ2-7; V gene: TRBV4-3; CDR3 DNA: TGCGCCAGCAGCCAGGTCCTCGAGATCAACGAGCAGTACTTC; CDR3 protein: CASSQVLEINEQYF
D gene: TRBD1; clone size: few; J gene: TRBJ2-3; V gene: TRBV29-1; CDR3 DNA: TGCAGCGTCACCGGGACAGGGGGCGCTTACACAGATACGCAGTATTTT; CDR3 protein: CSVTGTGGAYTDTQYF
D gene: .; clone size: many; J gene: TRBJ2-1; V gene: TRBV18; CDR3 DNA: TGTGCCAGCTCACCACCCGAAGCCAGGGATGAGCAGTTCTTC; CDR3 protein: CASSPPEARDEQFF
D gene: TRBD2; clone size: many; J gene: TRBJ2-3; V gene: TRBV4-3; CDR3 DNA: TGCGCCAGCAGCCAAGGAGGCAGCGGGGGGGACACAGATACGCAGTATTTT; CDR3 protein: CASSQGGSGGDTDTQYF
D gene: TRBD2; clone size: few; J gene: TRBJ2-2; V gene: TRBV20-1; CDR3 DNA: TGCAGTGCTAGCAAACTAGCGGGAAACACCGGGGAGCTGTTTTTT; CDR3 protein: CSASKLAGNTGELFF
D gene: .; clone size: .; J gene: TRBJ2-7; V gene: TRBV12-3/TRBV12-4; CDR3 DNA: TGTGCCAGCACCCAAACAGGTTCCTACGAGCAGTACTTC; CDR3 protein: CASTQTGSYEQYF
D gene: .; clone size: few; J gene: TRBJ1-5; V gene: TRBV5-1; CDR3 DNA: TGCGCCAGCAGCTTGAACAGGGATCGCAATCAGCCCCAGCATTTT; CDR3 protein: CASSLNRDRNQPQHF
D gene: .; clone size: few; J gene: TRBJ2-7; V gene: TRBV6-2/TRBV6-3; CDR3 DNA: TGTGCCGGCGGGCGGACAGACTACGAGCAGTACTTC; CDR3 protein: CAGGRTDYEQYF
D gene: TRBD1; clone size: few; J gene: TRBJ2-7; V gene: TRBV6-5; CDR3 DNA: TGTGCCAGCAGTTACGGGACAGGGACCTCCTACGAGCAGTACTTC; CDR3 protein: CASSYGTGTSYEQYF
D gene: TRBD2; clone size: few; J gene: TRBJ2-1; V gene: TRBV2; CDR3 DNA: TGTGCCAGCAGTAAGGGACTAGCGGGAGCCGATGAGCAGTTCTTC; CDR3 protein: CASSKGLAGADEQFF
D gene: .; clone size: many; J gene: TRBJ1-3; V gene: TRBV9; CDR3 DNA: TGTGCCAGCAGCGCGCGGACAGTCCCCTCTGGAAACACCATATATTTT; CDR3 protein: CASSARTVPSGNTIYF
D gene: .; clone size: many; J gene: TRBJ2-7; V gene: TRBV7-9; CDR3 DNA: TGTGCCAGCAGCTTAGTGACGGGGGAGCAGTACTTC; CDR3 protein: CASSLVTGEQYF
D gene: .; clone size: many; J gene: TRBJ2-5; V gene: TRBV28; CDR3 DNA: TGTGCCAGCAGTGTGTTGGAGACCCAGTACTTC; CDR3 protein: CASSVLETQYF
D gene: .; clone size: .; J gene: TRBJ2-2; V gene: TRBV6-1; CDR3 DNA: TGTGCCAGCAGCCCGCACACAGGGCTGTCGGGCGCCGGGGAGCTGTTTTTT; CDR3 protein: CASSPHTGLSGAGELFF
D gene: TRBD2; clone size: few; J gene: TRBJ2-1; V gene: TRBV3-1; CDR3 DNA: TGTGCCAGCAGCCAAGGGTACATGGCTAGCGGGAGCTATGAGCAGTTCTTC; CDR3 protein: CASSQGYMASGSYEQFF
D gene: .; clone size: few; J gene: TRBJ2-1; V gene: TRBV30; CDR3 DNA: TGTGCCTGGGGACCCTCCTACAATGAGCAGTTCTTC; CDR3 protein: CAWGPSYNEQFF
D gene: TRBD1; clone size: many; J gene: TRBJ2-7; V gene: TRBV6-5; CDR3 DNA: TGTGCCAGCAGTCCCGTAGGGACAGGAAAATACGAGCAGTACTTC; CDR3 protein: CASSPVGTGKYEQYF
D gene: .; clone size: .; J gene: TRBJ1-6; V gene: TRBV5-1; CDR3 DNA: TGCGCCAGCGACGAAGGGACGGTTAATTCACCCCTCCACTTT; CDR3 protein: CASDEGTVNSPLHF
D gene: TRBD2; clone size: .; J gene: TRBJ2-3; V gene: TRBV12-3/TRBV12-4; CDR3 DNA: TGTGCCAGCAGTCCCGGGACTAGCGGGGGTCTGAATACGCAGTATTTT; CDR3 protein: CASSPGTSGGLNTQYF
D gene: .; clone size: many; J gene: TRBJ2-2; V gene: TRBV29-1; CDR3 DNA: TGCAGCGTTCGAGGTTCCGGGGAGCTGTTTTTT; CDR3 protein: CSVRGSGELFF
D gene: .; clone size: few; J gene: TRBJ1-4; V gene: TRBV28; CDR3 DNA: TGTGCCAGCAGTTTCCATCTCCGACAGGCAACTAATGAAAAACTGTTTTTT; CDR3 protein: CASSFHLRQATNEKLFF
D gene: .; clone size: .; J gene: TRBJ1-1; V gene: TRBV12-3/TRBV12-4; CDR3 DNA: TGTGCCAGCAGTTTAGATCCGGGTGGGACTGAAGCTTTCTTT; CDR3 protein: CASSLDPGGTEAFF
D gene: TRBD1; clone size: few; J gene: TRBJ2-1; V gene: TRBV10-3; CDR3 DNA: TGTGCCATCAGTGAGGGAGGGACAGGGGTGAAGGATGAGCAGTTCTTC; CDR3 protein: CAISEGGTGVKDEQFF
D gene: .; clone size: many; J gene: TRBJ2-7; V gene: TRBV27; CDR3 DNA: TGTGCCAGCAGTGCGCGGGACAGCTCCTACGAGCAGTACTTC; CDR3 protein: CASSARDSSYEQYF
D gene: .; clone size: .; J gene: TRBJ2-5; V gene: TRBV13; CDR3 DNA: TGTGCCAGCAGCGAAAGCGACCAAGAGACCCAGTACTTC; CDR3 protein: CASSESDQETQYF
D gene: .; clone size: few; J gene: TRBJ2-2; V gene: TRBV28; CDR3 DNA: TGTGCCAGCAGTCCACGCCCTGGCGGGGAGCTGTTTTTT; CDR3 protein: CASSPRPGGELFF
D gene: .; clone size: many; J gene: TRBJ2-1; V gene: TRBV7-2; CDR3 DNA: TGTGCCAGCAGCTTAGCGGTAATAGGGACAGAGCAGTTCTTC; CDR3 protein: CASSLAVIGTEQFF
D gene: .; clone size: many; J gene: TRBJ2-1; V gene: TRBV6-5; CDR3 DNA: TGTGCCAGCAGTTACGCCAACAACAATGAGCAGTTCTTC; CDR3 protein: CASSYANNNEQFF
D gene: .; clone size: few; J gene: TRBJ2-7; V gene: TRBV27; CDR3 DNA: TGTGCCAGCACCCCTGGTGGGGGGGGCCGCTACGAGCAGTACTTC; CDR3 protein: CASTPGGGGRYEQYF
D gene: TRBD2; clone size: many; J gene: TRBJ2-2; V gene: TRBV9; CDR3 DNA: TGTGCCAGCAGCGTAGGTGGCGGGAGGGCCGGGGAGCTGTTTTTT; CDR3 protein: CASSVGGGRAGELFF
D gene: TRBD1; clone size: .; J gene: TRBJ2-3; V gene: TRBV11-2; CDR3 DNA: TGTGCCAGCAGCCTAGGTATCGGACAGGGGAGGTATACGCAGTATTTT; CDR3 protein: CASSLGIGQGRYTQYF